These 6 T cell receptor beta chains were all obtained from the same sample, sequenced in a study of T-cell memory formation after mild COVID-19. MiXCR was run by TCRdb on the 5' RACE reads, yielding one entry per CDR3 protein. This sample has roughly 580,000 distinct CDR3 sequences, with 18% found just once. The sample comprised PBMCs or a T cell subset sorted from them (not recorded which). The receptors originated from an adult woman who had mild COVID-19 (a few samples of this study predate the infection). Cell type and time point are not known.

This clonotype was detected a few times. The chain couples TRBV6-5 to TRBJ1-1, with unresolved D. This CDR3 is 13 amino acids long. Per germline, CDR1 MNHEY and CDR2 SVGAGI. The germline V and J ends were trimmed by 6 bases and 11 bases, with 19 bases remaining between them. CDR3 nucleotide sequence: TGTGCCAGCAGAGTCCGGGAACTGGGTCTTGCTTTCTTT. Its translation: CASRVRELGLAFF.

The rearrangement uses TRBV7-9 and TRBJ2-5; 8 bases are a match to TRBD1. Per germline, CDR1 SEHNR and CDR2 FQNEAQ (reference sequence). The CDR3 is made up of 14 amino acids. The trim removed 5 bases at V and 5 bases at J, leaving 7 bases unmatched. CDR3 region: CASSPTGVRETQYF. The CDR3 nucleotides read TGTGCCAGCAGCCCGACAGGGGTGAGGGAGACCCAGTACTTC.

This clonotype came up many times. The chain couples TRBV20-1 to TRBJ1-2; tentative D call: TRBD1 (6 bases). Germline V gene data show CDR1 as DFQATT and CDR2 as SNEGSKA (reference sequence). Trimming shortened V by 2 bases and J by 2 bases, and 15 bases separated the two germline ends. The CDR3 runs to 15 residues. The CDR3 here is CSARPPGRGNYGYTF. CDR3 nucleotide sequence: TGCAGTGCTAGACCCCCTGGAAGGGGGAACTATGGCTACACCTTC.

In DNA form, the CDR3 reads TGTGCCACCAGTGATATCGGGACAGGGGGCGGAAAACTGTTTTTT. This encodes CATSDIGTGGGKLFF. The rearrangement joins TRBV24-1 to TRBJ1-4, with 12 bases that match TRBD1. The CDR3 runs 15 residues. Germline V gene data show CDR1 as KGHDR and CDR2 as SFDVKD. The junction had 5 bases not matched to a gene; V was cut back by 3 bases and J by 10 bases.

In its sample, this clonotype was seen many times. This chain uses TRBV30 with TRBJ2-1; D is possibly TRBD1 (6 bases). CDR3 length equals 12 residues. Trimming stripped 3 bases from V and 7 bases from J, with 10 bases between. Germline-derived CDR1 and CDR2 are GTSNPN and SVGIG (reference sequence). This chain's CDR3 is CAWRGRGNEQFF. The CDR3 region has the DNA TGTGCCTGGAGGGGAAGGGGGAATGAGCAGTTCTTC. Supplemented by reference TRBV30 and TRBJ2-1, the full variable domain reads SQTIHQWPATLVQPVGSPLSLECTVEGTSNPNLYWYRQAAGRGLQLLFYSVGIGQISSEVPQNLSASRPQDRQFILSSKKLLLSDSGFYLCAWRGRGNEQFFGPGTRLTVL.

This rearrangement joins TRBV20-1 to TRBJ1-1; 7 bases agree with TRBD1. Germline CDR1 reads DFQATT; CDR2 reads SNEGSKA (reference sequence). J was trimmed by 10 bases and V by 0 bases; bases with no gene match: 20. CDR3 length: 17 residues. The CDR3 nucleotides read TGCAGTGCTAGAGATTCGGCAGGGGGGGTGAATAGGTACGGAGCTTTCTTT. Amino acid sequence: CSARDSAGGVNRYGAFF.